Below, 8 T cell receptor beta chains from the same sample are listed, as sequenced in a study of human T cells and chemical hapten exposure. Noted time point: patch test 1, 2 weeks after DPC sensitization. This sample's treatment: therapeutic diphenylcyclopropenone sensitization with weekly scalp DPC. MiXCR, run by TCRdb on the RACE reads, gives a single entry per CDR3 protein. This sample has about 120,000 distinct CDR3 sequences, with roughly 15% found just once. Sequenced here: whole blood, sampled in connection with sensitization to the hapten diphenylcyclopropenone (DPC). The receptor source for this set is a man aged 18 to 29 with alopecia areata. Some clones in this sample may be carry-over from other donors' samples.

This clonotype was counted a few times. The chain links TRBV5-1 to TRBJ1-1; D is uncertain. Germline CDR1 is SGHRS and CDR2 is YFSETQ. The CDR3 contains 14 residues. V was shortened by 0 bases and J by 6 bases, with 12 bases between the two germline ends. The CDR3 sequence: CASSLAGYGSEAFF. The CDR3 DNA reads as TGCGCCAGCAGCTTGGCTGGGTATGGATCTGAAGCTTTCTTT.

The chain recombines TRBV3-1 with TRBJ2-1; TRBD1 agrees at 7 bases. The germline gives CDR1 LGHDT, CDR2 YNNKEL (reference sequence). The CDR3 covers 13 residues. J lost 13 bases, V lost 1 base, and 7 bases had no gene match. The CDR3 nucleotides read TGTGCCAGCAGCCAAGGGGACAGCAGACCCCAGTTCTTC. This encodes CASSQGDSRPQFF.

There are a few counts of this clonotype. The rearrangement joins TRBV3-1 to TRBJ1-2, with 7 nucleotides matching TRBD1. J was trimmed by 8 bases and V by 0 bases; bases with no gene match: 3. This CDR3 is built from 13 residues. Germline V lookup: CDR1 LGHDT, CDR2 YNNKEL (reference sequence). The CDR3 DNA is TGTGCCAGCAGCCAAGATAAAGGGGGCGGCTACACCTTC. Protein sequence: CASSQDKGGGYTF.

This clonotype appeared a few times. V and J are TRBV4-2 and TRBJ2-5; D remains ambiguous. Germline CDR1 reads LGHNA; CDR2 reads YNFKEQ. This CDR3 contains 15 residues. The ends were cut back, 0 bases at V and 2 bases at J, with 10 bases in the middle. The CDR3 sequence is CASSQDYWQQETQYF. CDR3 coding DNA: TGTGCCAGCAGCCAAGATTACTGGCAGCAAGAGACCCAGTACTTC.

This clonotype was counted ten times or more. CDR3 sequence (DNA): TGTGCCATCAGTGAGGGACAGGCTCTGTCGCACGAGCAGTACTTC. Protein product: CAISEGQALSHEQYF. The genes are TRBV10-3 and TRBJ2-7, with 7 positions matching TRBD1. CDR3 length equals 15 residues. Germline V gene sequence: CDR1 ENHRY, CDR2 SYGVKD. Germline trimming cut 2 bases from V and 5 bases from J; bases unmatched to any gene: 9.

The chain carries TRBV5-1 and TRBJ1-1; D is unclear. V lost 5 bases, J lost 0 bases, and 8 bases lay in between. This CDR3 has 13 amino acids. CDR1 is SGHRS and CDR2 is YFSETQ in the germline V gene. In DNA, the CDR3 is TGCGCCAGCAGAGTCGGACTGAACACTGAAGCTTTCTTT. This sequence encodes CASRVGLNTEAFF.

This rearrangement joins TRBV4-3 to TRBJ2-1; D remains unclear. Per the germline V gene, CDR1 is LGHNA and CDR2 is YSLEER. The V end was cut by 1 base, the J end by 4 bases, with 8 bases between. The CDR3 contains 14 residues. DNA of the CDR3: TGCGCCAGCAGCCAAGGGCGGCCTTACAATGAGCAGTTCTTC. It encodes CASSQGRPYNEQFF.

The table lists this clonotype with a few counts. The chain recombines TRBV20-1 with TRBJ1-3, with D perhaps matching TRBD1 (5 bases). There are 15 residues in the CDR3. The germline CDR1 and CDR2 sequences are DFQATT and SNEGSKA (reference sequence). Trimming shortened V by 0 bases and J by 1 base, and 10 bases separated the two germline ends. CDR3 loop: CSARDLAGSGNTIYF. CDR3 bases: TGCAGTGCTAGAGATCTGGCAGGGTCTGGAAACACCATATATTTT.